Given below is one TCR beta chain in context. Its target is not known. This CDR3 contains 15 residues. Germline CDR1 is MGHRA and CDR2 is YSYEKL. Unmatched junction bases numbered 6, after V lost 3 bases and J lost 4 bases. The data stem from a study of cytomegalovirus exposure and HLA in healthy donors. The overall study: Around 80 million unique TCR sequences came from HLA-typed donors in an early release.

The primer mix had 60 Vbeta and 13 Jbeta primers. Sequenced by immunoSEQ multiplex PCR; TCRdb stores in-frame clones only, minus some. Of 100,000 or so clones in the sample, 74% were seen once. General observations from the study: Clonal expansion, a later analysis showed, was greater in HLA-associated TCR beta chains than in equally common others.

The sequence came from a man aged 50-59 years in good health and CMV-seropositive. The sample was PBMCs. The V gene is TRBV4-1, the J gene TRBJ1-5, with TRBD1 matching over 7 bases. The CDR3 region has the DNA TGCGCCAGCAGCCAGCCGGGACAGACTAATCAGCCCCAGCATTTT. Its protein product is CASSQPGQTNQPQHF.